This T cell receptor beta chain emerged from a study of blood T cell repertoires in COVID-19. This clone was found a few times. Other DNA sequences in this specimen translate into the identical CDR3. Here immunoSEQ multiplex PCR was the method, and the copy in TCRdb shows in-frame clones only, minus some. The repertoire holds approximately 400,000 clones, with around 83% as singletons. The CDR3 spans 13 residues. The V gene's germline CDR1 is SEHNR and CDR2 FQNEAQ (reference sequence). V lost 0 bases to trimming and J lost 4 bases, with 6 bases between them. The receptor's source is a woman aged 45-65 years who had recovered from COVID-19. The chain is built from TRBV7-9 and TRBJ1-2; D is unclear. The sample consisted of PBMCs or T cells enriched from blood (not recorded which). CDR3: CASSLAGGYGYTF. DNA of the CDR3: TGTGCCAGCAGCTTAGCTGGAGGCTATGGCTACACCTTC.